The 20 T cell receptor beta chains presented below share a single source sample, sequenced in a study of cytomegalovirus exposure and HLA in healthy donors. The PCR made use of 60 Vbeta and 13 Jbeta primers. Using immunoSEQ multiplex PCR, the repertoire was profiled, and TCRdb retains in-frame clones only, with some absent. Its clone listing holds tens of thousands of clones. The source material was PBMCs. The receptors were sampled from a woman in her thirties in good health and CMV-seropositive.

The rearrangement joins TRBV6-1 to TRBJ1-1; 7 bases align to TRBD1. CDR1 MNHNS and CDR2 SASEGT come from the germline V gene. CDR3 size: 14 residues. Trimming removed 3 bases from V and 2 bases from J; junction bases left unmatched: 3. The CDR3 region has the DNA TGTGCCAGCAGTGAGTACAGGGGTAACACTGAAGCTTTCTTT. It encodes CASSEYRGNTEAFF.

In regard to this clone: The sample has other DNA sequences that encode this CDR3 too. CDR3 sequence (DNA): TGTGCCAGCAGTTTCCAGAACTACGAGCAGTACTTC. Translating gives CASSFQNYEQYF. The V call is TRBV28, the J call TRBJ2-7; no definite D call. V was shortened by 3 bases and J by 3 bases, with 6 bases between the two germline ends. This CDR3 has 12 residues. Germline V lookup: CDR1 MDHEN, CDR2 SYDVKM.

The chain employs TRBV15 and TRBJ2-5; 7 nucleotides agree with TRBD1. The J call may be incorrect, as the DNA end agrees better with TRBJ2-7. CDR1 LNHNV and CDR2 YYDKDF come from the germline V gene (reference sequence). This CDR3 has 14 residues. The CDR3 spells CATSGTVNGLEQYF. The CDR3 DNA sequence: TGTGCCACCAGCGGGACAGTTAACGGACTCGAGCAGTACTTC.

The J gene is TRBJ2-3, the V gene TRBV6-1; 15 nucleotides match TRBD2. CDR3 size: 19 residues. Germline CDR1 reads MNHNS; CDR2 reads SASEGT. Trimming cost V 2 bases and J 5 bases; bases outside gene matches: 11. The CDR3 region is CASSEFGTSGGNRGDTQYF. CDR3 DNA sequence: TGTGCCAGCAGTGAATTTGGGACTAGCGGGGGGAACCGGGGAGATACGCAGTATTTT.

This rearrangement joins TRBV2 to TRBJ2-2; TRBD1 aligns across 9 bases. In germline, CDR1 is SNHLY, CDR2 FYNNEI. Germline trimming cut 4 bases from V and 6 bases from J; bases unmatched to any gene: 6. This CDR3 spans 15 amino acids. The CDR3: CASSVRTGVPGELFF. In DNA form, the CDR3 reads TGTGCCAGCAGTGTCCGGACAGGGGTTCCCGGGGAGCTGTTTTTT.

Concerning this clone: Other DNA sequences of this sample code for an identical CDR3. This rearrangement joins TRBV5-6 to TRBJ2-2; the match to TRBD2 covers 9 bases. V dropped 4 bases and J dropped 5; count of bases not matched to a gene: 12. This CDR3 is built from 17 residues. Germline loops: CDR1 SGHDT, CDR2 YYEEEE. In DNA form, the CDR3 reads TGTGCCAGCAGCCTGGTTACAGCGGGGGGCAAGACCGGGGAGCTGTTTTTT. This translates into CASSLVTAGGKTGELFF. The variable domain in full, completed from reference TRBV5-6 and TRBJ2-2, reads DAGVTQSPTHLIKTRGQQVTLRCSPKSGHDTVSWYQQALGQGPQFIFQYYEEEERQRGNFPDRFSGHQFPNYSSELNVNALLLGDSALYLCASSLVTAGGKTGELFFGEGSRLTVL.

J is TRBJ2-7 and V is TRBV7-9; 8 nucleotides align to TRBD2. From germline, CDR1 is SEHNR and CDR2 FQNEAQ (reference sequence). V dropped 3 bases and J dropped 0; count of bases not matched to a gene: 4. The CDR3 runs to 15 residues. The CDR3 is CASSLRGASSYEQYF. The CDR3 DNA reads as TGTGCCAGCAGCTTGCGGGGGGCATCCTCCTACGAGCAGTACTTC. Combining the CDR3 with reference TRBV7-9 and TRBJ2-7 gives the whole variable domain DTGVSQNPRHKITKRGQNVTFRCDPISEHNRLYWYRQTLGQGPEFLTYFQNEAQLEKSRLLSDRFSAERPKGSFSTLEIQRTEQGDSAMYLCASSLRGASSYEQYFGPGTRLTVT.

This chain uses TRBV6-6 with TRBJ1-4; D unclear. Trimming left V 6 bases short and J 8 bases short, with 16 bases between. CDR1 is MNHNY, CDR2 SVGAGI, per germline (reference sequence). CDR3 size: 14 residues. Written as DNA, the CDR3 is TGTGCCAGCAGCCCCGGACGTTGGGAGGAAAAACTGTTTTTT. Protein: CASSPGRWEEKLFF.

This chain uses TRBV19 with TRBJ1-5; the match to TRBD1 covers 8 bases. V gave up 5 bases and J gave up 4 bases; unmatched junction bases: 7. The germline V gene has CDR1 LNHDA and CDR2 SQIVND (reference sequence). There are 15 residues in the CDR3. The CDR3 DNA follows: TGTGCCAGTAGTGCCGGACGGACAGGGAATCAGCCCCAGCATTTT. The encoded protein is CASSAGRTGNQPQHF.

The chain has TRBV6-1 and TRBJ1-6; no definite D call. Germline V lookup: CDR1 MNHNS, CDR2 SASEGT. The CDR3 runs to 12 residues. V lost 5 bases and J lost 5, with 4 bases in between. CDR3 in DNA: TGTGCCAGCAGTCTAGATAATTCACCCCTCCACTTT. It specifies CASSLDNSPLHF.

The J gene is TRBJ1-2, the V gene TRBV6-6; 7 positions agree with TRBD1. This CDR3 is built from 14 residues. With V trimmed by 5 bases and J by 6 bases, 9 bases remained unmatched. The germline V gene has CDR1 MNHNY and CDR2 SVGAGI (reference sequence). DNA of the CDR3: TGTGCCAGCAGTATGGTGACAGGGCTACATGGCTACACCTTC. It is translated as CASSMVTGLHGYTF.

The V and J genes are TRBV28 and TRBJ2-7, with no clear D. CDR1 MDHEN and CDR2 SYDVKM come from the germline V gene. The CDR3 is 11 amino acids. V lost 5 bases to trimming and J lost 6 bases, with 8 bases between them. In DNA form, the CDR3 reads TGTGCCAGCAGTGTCGGTAGCGAGCAGTACTTC. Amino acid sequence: CASSVGSEQYF.

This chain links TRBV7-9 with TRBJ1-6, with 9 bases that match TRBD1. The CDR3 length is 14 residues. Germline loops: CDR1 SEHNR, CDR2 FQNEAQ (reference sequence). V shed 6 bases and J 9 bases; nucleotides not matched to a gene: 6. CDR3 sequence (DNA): TGTGCCAGCAGGGCAGGGACAGGGCCTTCACCCCTCCACTTT. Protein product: CASRAGTGPSPLHF.

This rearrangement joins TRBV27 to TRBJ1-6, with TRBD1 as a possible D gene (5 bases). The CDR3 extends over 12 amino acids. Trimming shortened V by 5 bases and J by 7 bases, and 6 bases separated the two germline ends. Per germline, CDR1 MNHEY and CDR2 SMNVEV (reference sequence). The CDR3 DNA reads TGTGCCAGCAGTCAGGGAAATTCACCCCTCCACTTT. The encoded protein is CASSQGNSPLHF.

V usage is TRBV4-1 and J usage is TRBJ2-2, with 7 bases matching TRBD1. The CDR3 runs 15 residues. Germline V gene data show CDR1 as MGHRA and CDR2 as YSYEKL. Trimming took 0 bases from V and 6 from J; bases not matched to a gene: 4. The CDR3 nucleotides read TGCGCCAGCAGCCAAGAAGGGGGCAGCCCCGGGGAGCTGTTTTTT. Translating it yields CASSQEGGSPGELFF.

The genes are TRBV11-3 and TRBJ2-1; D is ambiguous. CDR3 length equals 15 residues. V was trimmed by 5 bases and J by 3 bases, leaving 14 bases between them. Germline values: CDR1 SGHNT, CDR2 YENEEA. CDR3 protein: CASSLRLSIYNEQFF. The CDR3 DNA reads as TGTGCCAGCAGCCTCCGTTTGAGTATCTACAATGAGCAGTTCTTC. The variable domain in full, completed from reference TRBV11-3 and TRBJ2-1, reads EAGVVQSPRYKIIEKKQPVAFWCNPISGHNTLYWYLQNLGQGPELLIRYENEEAVDDSQLPKDRFSAERLKGVDSTLKIQPAELGDSAVYLCASSLRLSIYNEQFFGPGTRLTVL.

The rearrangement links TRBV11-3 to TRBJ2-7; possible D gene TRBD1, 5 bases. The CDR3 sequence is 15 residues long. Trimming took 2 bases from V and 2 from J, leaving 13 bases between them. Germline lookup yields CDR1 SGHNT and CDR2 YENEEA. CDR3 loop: CASSLRQGLPYEQYF. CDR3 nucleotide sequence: TGTGCCAGCAGCTTAAGGCAGGGTCTACCCTACGAGCAGTACTTC.

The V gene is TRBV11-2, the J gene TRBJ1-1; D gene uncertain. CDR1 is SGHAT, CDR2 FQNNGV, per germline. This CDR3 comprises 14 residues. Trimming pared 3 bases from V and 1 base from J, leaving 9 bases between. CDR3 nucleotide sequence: TGTGCCAGCAGCTTTCCCCGGGAGAACACTGAAGCTTTCTTT. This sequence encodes CASSFPRENTEAFF.

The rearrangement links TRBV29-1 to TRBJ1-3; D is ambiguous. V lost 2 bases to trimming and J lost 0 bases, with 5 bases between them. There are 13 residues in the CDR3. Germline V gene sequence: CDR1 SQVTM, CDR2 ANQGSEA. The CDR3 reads CSVEPSSGNTIYF. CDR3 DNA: TGCAGCGTTGAACCGAGCTCTGGAAACACCATATATTTT.

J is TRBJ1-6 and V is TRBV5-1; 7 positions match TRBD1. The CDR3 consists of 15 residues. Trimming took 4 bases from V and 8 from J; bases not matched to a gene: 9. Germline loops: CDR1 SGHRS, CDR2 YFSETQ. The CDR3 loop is CASSARGASDSPLHF. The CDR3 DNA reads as TGCGCCAGCAGCGCCAGGGGGGCGAGCGATTCACCCCTCCACTTT.